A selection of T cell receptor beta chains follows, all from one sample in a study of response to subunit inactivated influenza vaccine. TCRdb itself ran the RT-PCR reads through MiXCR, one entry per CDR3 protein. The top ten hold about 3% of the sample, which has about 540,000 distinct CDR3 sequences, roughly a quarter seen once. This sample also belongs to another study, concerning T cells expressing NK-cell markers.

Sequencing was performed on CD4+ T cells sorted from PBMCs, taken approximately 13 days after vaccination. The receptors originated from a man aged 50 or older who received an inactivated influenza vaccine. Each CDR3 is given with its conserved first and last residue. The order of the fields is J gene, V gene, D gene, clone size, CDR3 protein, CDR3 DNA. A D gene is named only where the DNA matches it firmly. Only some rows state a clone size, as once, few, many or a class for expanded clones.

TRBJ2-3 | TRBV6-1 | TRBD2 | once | CASSAGLAANIDTQYF | TGTGCCAGCAGTGCCGGACTAGCGGCTAACATAGATACGCAGTATTTT
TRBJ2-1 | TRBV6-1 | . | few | CASRDWTLNEQFF | TGTGCCAGCAGAGACTGGACATTGAATGAGCAGTTCTTC
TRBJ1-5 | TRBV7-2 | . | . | CASSLTGTSNQPQHF | TGTGCCAGCAGCTTAACAGGGACTAGCAATCAGCCCCAGCATTTT
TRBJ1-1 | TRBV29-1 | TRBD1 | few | CSVDFFGRGPSNTEAFF | TGCAGCGTTGATTTTTTCGGCAGGGGGCCTTCGAACACTGAAGCTTTCTTT
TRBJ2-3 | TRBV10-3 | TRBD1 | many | CAISESTGTDTQYF | TGTGCCATCAGTGAGTCGACAGGGACAGATACGCAGTATTTT
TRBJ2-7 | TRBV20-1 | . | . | CSARTTEGRRPLYEQYF | TGCAGTGCTCGAACTACGGAGGGGCGGCGACCCCTCTACGAGCAGTACTTC
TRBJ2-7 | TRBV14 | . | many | CASSQIWGLRGEQYF | TGTGCCAGCAGCCAAATCTGGGGCCTCAGAGGCGAGCAGTACTTC
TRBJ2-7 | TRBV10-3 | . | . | CAIRWDTLSEQYF | TGTGCCATCCGTTGGGACACCCTGTCCGAGCAGTACTTC
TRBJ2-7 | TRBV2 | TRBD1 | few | CASTGTGGAYEQYF | TGTGCCAGCACCGGGACAGGGGGCGCGTACGAGCAGTACTTC
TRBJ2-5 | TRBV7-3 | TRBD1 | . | CASSLIATGVETQYF | TGTGCCAGCAGCCTAATAGCGACAGGGGTGGAGACCCAGTACTTC
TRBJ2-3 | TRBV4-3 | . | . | CASSQGPITDTQYF | TGCGCCAGCAGCCAGGGACCTATCACAGATACGCAGTATTTT
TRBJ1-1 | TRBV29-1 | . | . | CSVDPTVNTEAFF | TGCAGCGTTGACCCGACGGTGAACACTGAAGCTTTCTTT
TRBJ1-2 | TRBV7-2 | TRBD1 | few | CASSQRPGQGLHGYTF | TGTGCCAGCAGCCAACGACCGGGACAGGGTCTGCATGGCTACACCTTC
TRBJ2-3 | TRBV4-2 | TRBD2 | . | CASSHGLAGADTQYF | TGTGCCAGCAGCCATGGCCTAGCGGGAGCAGATACGCAGTATTTT
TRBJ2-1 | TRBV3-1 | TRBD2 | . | CASSLGTKLVLNEQFF | TGTGCCAGCAGCCTGGGGACTAAGTTGGTTTTGAATGAGCAGTTCTTC
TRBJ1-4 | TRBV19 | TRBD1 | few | CASSPQGSLKQLFF | TGTGCCAGTAGCCCACAGGGGTCCCTGAAACAGCTGTTTTTT
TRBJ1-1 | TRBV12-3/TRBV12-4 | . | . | CASSLIAGNTEAFF | TGTGCCAGCAGTTTGATTGCGGGGAACACTGAAGCTTTCTTT
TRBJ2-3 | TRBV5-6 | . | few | CASSLGWDDTQYF | TGTGCCAGCAGCTTGGGTTGGGACGATACGCAGTATTTT
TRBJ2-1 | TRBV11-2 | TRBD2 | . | CASSPRAGAFLNEQFF | TGTGCCAGCAGCCCTCGGGCGGGAGCCTTTTTGAATGAGCAGTTCTTC
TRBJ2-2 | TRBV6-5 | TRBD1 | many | CASSLREITGVYSTGELFF | TGTGCCAGCAGTTTAAGGGAGATTACAGGGGTTTACAGCACCGGGGAGCTGTTTTTT
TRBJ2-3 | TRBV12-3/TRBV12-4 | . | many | CASRSLRQAGDTQYF | TGTGCCAGCAGGTCCCTCAGGCAGGCGGGGGATACGCAGTATTTT
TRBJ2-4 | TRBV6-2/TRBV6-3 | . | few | CASSSGTELAKNIQYF | TGTGCCAGCAGTTCCGGGACGGAGCTAGCCAAAAACATTCAGTACTTC
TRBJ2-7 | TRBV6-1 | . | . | CASSEAGLAGYEQYF | TGTGCCAGCAGTGAAGCAGGACTCGCCGGGTACGAGCAGTACTTC
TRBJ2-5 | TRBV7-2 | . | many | CASRYTGQETQYF | TGTGCCAGCAGATACACAGGGCAAGAGACCCAGTACTTC
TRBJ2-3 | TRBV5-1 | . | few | CASSLRDWGTDTQYF | TGCGCCAGCAGCCTTCGAGATTGGGGCACAGATACGCAGTATTTT
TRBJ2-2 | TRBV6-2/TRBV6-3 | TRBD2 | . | CASSYSTSGRTNTGELFF | TGTGCCAGCAGTTACTCGACTAGCGGGAGGACGAACACCGGGGAGCTGTTTTTT
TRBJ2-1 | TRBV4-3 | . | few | CASSQQDQYNEQFF | TGCGCCAGCAGCCAGCAGGACCAATACAATGAGCAGTTCTTC
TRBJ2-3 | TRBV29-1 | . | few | CSVRATYTDTQYF | TGCAGCGTTCGAGCCACCTACACAGATACGCAGTATTTT
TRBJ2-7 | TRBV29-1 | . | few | CSVDEHGNSYEQYF | TGCAGCGTTGATGAACACGGGAACTCCTACGAGCAGTACTTC
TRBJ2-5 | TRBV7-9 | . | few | CASSTAPAGQKETQYF | TGTGCCAGCAGCACCGCTCCCGCGGGACAGAAAGAGACCCAGTACTTC
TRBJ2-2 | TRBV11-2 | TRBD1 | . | CASSLYQGAGGELFF | TGTGCCAGCAGCTTATATCAGGGGGCTGGCGGGGAGCTGTTTTTT
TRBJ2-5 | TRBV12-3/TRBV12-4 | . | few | CASNALRGETQYF | TGTGCCAGCAATGCCCTTAGGGGGGAGACCCAGTACTTC
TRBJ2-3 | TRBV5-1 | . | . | CASSLRLRGSTDTQYF | TGCGCCAGCAGCCTAAGACTCCGCGGGAGCACAGATACGCAGTATTTT
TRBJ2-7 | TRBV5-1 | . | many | CASSLATDDYEQYF | TGCGCCAGCAGCTTGGCGACAGATGACTACGAGCAGTACTTC
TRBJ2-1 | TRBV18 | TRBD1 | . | CASSMGQYNEQFF | TGTGCCAGCTCAATGGGACAGTACAATGAGCAGTTCTTC
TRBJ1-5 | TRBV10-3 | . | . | CAISEGFGDQPQHF | TGTGCCATCAGTGAGGGTTTTGGGGATCAGCCCCAGCATTTT
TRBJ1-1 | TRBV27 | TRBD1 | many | CASSFRGPTEAFF | TGTGCCAGCAGTTTTAGGGGGCCCACTGAAGCTTTCTTT
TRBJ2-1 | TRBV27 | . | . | CASSFVGGTYIEQFF | TGTGCCAGCAGTTTTGTGGGCGGAACCTACATTGAGCAGTTCTTC
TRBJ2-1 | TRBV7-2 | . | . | CASSPGRPGAEQFF | TGTGCCAGCAGCCCTGGAAGACCGGGGGCTGAGCAGTTCTTC
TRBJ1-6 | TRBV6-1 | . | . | CASSGAGKESPLHF | TGTGCCAGCAGTGGGGCAGGGAAGGAATCACCCCTCCACTTT
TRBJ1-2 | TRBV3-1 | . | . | CASSQVGTRGYTF | TGTGCCAGCAGCCAAGTAGGGACAAGGGGCTACACCTTC
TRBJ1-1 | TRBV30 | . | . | CAWSGGGRGYTEAFF | TGTGCCTGGAGTGGGGGGGGCAGGGGTTACACTGAAGCTTTCTTT
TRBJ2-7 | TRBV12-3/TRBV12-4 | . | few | CASSFPRVEGSEQYF | TGTGCCAGCAGTTTCCCGCGGGTAGAGGGTAGCGAGCAGTACTTC
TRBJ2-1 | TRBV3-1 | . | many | CASSQVPAEQFF | TGTGCCAGCAGCCAAGTTCCGGCTGAGCAGTTCTTC
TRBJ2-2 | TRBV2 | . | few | CASSPAGTNTGELFF | TGTGCCAGCAGTCCCGCAGGCACCAACACCGGGGAGCTGTTTTTT
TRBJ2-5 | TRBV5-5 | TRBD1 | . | CASSLGYGTGSTETQYF | TGTGCCAGCAGCTTAGGGTACGGGACAGGGAGTACGGAGACCCAGTACTTC
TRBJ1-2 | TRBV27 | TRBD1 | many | CASSFRQGDGYTF | TGTGCCAGCAGTTTCCGACAGGGAGATGGCTACACCTTC
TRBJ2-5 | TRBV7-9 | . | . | CASSLTVAPQETQYF | TGTGCCAGCAGCTTGACAGTGGCCCCCCAAGAGACCCAGTACTTC
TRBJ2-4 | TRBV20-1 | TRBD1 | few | CSARRTGAKNIQYF | TGCAGTGCTAGACGGACAGGAGCCAAAAACATTCAGTACTTC
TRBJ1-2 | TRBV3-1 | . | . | CASSQDIAYGYTF | TGTGCCAGCAGCCAAGATATAGCCTATGGCTACACCTTC
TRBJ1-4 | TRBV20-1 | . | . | CSARVPGAPTINEKLFF | TGCAGTGCTAGAGTTCCCGGGGCCCCGACCATAAATGAAAAACTGTTTTTT
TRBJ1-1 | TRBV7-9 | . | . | CASSWSRAEAFF | TGTGCCAGCAGCTGGAGTCGGGCTGAAGCTTTCTTT
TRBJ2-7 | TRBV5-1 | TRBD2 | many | CASSLGSSGTYEQYF | TGCGCCAGCAGCTTGGGTTCTAGCGGGACCTACGAGCAGTACTTC
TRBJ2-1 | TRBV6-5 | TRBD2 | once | CASSYPRQGGTSGLSYNEQFF | TGTGCCAGCAGTTACCCAAGACAGGGAGGGACTAGCGGGTTATCCTACAATGAGCAGTTCTTC
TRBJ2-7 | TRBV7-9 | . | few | CASTPGLTYEQYF | TGTGCCAGCACCCCGGGCCTGACCTACGAGCAGTACTTC
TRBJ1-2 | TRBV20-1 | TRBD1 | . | CSAKTGNYGYTF | TGCAGTGCTAAGACAGGGAACTATGGCTACACCTTC